Described below is a single TCR beta chain sequence and its context. Its target is unknown. This specimen belongs to a study of T cells after yellow fever vaccination. The wider study: Some fractions had low cell numbers, and these were prepared with SMART-Seq v4 Ultra Low Input.

With 5 bases removed from V and 14 bases from J, the gap between germline ends came to 11 bases. The germline CDR1 and CDR2 sequences are SGHRS and YFSETQ. The CDR3 is 11 residues long. TCRdb re-derived calls from the 5' RACE reads in MiXCR, one entry per CDR3 protein. Of 300,000 to 350,000 distinct CDR3 sequences in the sample, about 4.5% are singletons; the top ten hold roughly 19%. Whole-study results and caveats: Clonotypes found in both CD4 and CD8 compartments made up a small share.

The receptor's source is a man between 18 and 29 years old who received the YFV17D yellow fever vaccine. This specimen was PBMCs, taken 15 days after the yellow fever booster vaccination. The V call is TRBV5-1, the J call TRBJ1-6; possibly TRBD1 for D (5 bases). The CDR3 reads CASRDIFSLHF. CDR3 nucleotide sequence: TGCGCCAGCAGGGACATTTTTTCCCTCCACTTT.